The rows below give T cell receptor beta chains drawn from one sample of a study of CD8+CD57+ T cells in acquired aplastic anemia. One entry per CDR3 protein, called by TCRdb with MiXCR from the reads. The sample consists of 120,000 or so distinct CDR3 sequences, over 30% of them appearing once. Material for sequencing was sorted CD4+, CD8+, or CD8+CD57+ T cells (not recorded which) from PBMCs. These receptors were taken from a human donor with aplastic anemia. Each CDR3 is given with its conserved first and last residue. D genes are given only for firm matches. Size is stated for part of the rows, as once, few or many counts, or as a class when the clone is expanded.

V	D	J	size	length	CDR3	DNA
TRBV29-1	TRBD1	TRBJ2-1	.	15	CSVLDRVRSYNEQFF	TGCAGCGTTCTTGACAGGGTAAGGTCCTACAATGAGCAGTTCTTC
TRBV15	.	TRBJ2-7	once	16	CATSRANSPGVNEQYF	TGTGCCACCAGCAGAGCTAATAGTCCGGGGGTGAACGAGCAGTACTTC
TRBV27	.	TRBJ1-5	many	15	CASRSAGVSNQPQHF	TGTGCCAGCAGGTCCGCAGGGGTGAGCAATCAGCCCCAGCATTTT
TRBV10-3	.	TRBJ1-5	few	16	CAISEGRRDSNQPQHF	TGTGCCATCAGTGAGGGACGCCGGGACAGCAATCAGCCCCAGCATTTT
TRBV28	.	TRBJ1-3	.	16	CASRPRARRSGNTIYF	TGTGCCAGCAGGCCCCGGGCCCGGAGGTCTGGAAACACCATATATTTT
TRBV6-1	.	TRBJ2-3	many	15	CASSTPGTSTDTQYF	TGTGCCAGCAGCACCCCCGGGACTAGCACAGATACGCAGTATTTT
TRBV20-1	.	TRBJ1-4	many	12	CSADTTNEKLFF	TGCAGTGCTGACACAACTAATGAAAAACTGTTTTTT
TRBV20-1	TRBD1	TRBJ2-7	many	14	CSAREPTGDYEQYF	TGCAGTGCTAGAGAGCCGACAGGGGACTACGAGCAGTACTTC
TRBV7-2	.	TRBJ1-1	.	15	CASSLLGGGNTEAFF	TGTGCCAGCAGCCTACTGGGGGGAGGGAACACTGAAGCTTTCTTT
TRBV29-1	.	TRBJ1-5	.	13	CSGGNSGNQPQHF	TGCAGCGGGGGGAACAGTGGCAATCAGCCCCAGCATTTT
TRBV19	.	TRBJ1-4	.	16	CATSRTLLSGNEKLFF	TGTGCCACCTCTAGGACACTCCTATCGGGTAATGAAAAACTGTTTTTT
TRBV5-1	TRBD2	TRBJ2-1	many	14	CASSLIRGGHEQFF	TGCGCCAGCAGCTTGATACGGGGGGGTCATGAGCAGTTCTTC